The present entry profiles one TCR beta chain with its context. The data stem from a study of identifying expanded T cells in peripheral blood. The length of the CDR3 is 16 residues. The germline V gene encodes CDR1 SEHNR and CDR2 FQNEAQ (reference sequence). V gave up 0 bases and J gave up 0 bases, with 9 bases separating them. The data were produced by immunoSEQ multiplex PCR, yet TCRdb's version contains in-frame clones alone and is incomplete. The data show 70,000 to 95,000 clones, 88% seen once. This receptor was obtained from a person aged 18 to 75 in good health. Sequencing was performed on blood. V and J are TRBV7-9 and TRBJ2-1, with D possibly being TRBD2 (5 bases). CDR3 bases: TGTGCCAGCAGCTTAGCGAGGCTAGCCTCCTACAATGAGCAGTTCTTC. Amino acids: CASSLARLASYNEQFF.